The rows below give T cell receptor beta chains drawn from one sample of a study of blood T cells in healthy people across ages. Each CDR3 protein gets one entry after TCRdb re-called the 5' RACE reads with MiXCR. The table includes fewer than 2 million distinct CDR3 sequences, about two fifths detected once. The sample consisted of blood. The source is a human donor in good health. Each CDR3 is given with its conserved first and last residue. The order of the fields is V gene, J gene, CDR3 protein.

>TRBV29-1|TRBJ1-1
CSAANSGRNTEAFF
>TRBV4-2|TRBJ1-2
CASSQDEGGPKTPRGYTF
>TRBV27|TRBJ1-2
CASSIGNTGANYGYTF
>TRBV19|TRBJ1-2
CASSTDVYGGFIYGYTF
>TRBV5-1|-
CASSSTGLLYEQYF
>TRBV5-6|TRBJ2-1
CASSRTQGNHNEQFF
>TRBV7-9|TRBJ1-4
CASSSDSEKLFF
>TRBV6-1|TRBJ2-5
CTSRGPPQETQYF
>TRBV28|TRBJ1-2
CASSSLDLAGLYGYTF
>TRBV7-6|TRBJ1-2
CASSPVDKPDGYTF
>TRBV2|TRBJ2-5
CASIPWGEYQETQYF
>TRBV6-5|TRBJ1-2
CASSSLTGRTAQSFYGYTF
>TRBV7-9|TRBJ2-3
CASSPRTGLKSTDTQYF
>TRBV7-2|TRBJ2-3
CASSLEGAPSTDTQYF
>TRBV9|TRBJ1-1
CASSSHLSLDTEAFF
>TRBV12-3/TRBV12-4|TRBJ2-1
CASSQSTLGLAGIDEQFF
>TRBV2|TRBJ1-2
CASSVHGTEKNGYTF
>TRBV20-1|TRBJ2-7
CSARVSSYEQYF
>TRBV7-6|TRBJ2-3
CASTPEAGTDTQYF
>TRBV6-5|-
CASNPSSYNEQYF
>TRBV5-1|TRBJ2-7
CASARGKTVNYEQYF
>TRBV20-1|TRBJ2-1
CSARDRTGPYNEQFF
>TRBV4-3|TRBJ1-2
CASSPLGGRGYGYTF
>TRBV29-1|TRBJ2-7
CSVSEGQSYEQYF
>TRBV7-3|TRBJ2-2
CASSPSSGGATGELFF
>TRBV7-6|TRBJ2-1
CASGQGPYNEQFF
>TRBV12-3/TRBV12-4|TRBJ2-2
CASSFRTGVTGELFF
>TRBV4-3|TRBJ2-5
CASSQEYPGQEETQYF
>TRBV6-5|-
CASSYDRRDSNSYEQYF
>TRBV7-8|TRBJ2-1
CASSLLAGASEQFF
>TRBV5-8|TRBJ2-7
CASTDKTGVYEQYF
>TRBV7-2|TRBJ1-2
CASSSQRGHEGYTF
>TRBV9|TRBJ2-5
CASSPQPLAGGWEETQYF
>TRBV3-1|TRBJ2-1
CASSRRTGRKFF
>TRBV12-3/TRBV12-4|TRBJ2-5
CASRRGRQETQYF
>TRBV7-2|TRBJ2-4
CASSLDRWDIQYF
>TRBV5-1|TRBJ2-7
CASSLGLKGSLGEQYF
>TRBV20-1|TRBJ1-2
CSASLEGDYGYTF
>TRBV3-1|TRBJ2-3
CASSPPGAGDTQYF